The clone carrying this TCR beta chain was recorded a few times. Antigen: not known. The entry originates in a study of shared clonotypes between healthy human individuals. Study at large: Used for every donor were three CD4 naive, three CD4 memory, two CD8 naive and one CD8 memory plate.

V lost 2 bases and J lost 0, with 15 bases in between. Germline V lookup: CDR1 SGHDT, CDR2 YYEEEE. The CDR3 has 16 amino acids. The study's findings and limits: Sequencing depth was a factor that was expected to affect clonotype sharing among donors.

Profiling relied on immunoSEQ multiplex PCR, and the TCRdb table lists in-frame clones only, not all of them. The data contain hundreds of thousands of clones, about 74% of them singletons. This clonotype was obtained from a woman aged 25 to 39 in good health. The J gene is TRBJ2-7, the V gene TRBV5-6, with a weak D call TRBD2 (5 bases). The material sequenced was memory CD4+ T cells sorted from blood. The subset: CD45RA-negative fraction. CDR3 bases: TGTGCCAGCAGCTTTTTCGAGGGTCAGCCCTCCTACGAGCAGTACTTC. This codes for CASSFFEGQPSYEQYF.